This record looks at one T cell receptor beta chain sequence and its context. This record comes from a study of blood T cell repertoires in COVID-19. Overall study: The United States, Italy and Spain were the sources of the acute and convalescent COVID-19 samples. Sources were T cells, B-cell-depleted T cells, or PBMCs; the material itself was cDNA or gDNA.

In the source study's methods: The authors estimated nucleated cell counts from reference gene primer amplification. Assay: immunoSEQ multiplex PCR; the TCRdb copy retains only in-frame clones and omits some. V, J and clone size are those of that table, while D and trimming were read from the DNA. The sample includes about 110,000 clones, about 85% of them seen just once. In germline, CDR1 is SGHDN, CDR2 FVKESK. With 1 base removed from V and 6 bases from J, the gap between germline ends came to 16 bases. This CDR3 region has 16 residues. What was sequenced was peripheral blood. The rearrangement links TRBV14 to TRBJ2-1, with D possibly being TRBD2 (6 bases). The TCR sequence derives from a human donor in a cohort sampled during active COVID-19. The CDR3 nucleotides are TGTGCCAGCAGCCAAGTAGCCTTGGGAGGTCTCAATGAGCAGTTCTTC. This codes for CASSQVALGGLNEQFF. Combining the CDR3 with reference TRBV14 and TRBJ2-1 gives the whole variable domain EAGVTQFPSHSVIEKGQTVTLRCDPISGHDNLYWYRRVMGKEIKFLLHFVKESKQDESGMPNNRFLAERTGGTYSTLKVQPAELEDSGVYFCASSQVALGGLNEQFFGPGTRLTVL.